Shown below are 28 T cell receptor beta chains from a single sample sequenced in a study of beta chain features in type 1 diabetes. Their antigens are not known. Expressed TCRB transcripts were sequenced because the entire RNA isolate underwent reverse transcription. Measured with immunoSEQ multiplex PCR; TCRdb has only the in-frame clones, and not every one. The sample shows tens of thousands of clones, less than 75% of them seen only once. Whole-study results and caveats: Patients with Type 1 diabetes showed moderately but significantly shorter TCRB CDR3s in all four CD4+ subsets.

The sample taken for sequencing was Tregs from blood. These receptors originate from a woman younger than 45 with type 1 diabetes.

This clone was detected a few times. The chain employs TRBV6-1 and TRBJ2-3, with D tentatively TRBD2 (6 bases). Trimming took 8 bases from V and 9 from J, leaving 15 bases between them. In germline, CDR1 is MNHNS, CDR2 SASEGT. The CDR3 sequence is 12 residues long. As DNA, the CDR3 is TGTGCCAGCGATTTAGCGGAGACAACGCAGTATTTT. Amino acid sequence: CASDLAETTQYF.

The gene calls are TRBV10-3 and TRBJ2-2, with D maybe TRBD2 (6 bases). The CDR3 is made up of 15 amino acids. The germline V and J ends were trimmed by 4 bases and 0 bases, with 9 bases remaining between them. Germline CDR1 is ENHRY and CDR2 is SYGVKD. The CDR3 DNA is TGTGCCATCAGTGTGGGCGGGACGAACACCGGGGAGCTGTTTTTT. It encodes CAISVGGTNTGELFF.

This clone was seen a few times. CDR3 amino acids: CASRLPGGAAYEQYF. In nucleotides, the CDR3 is TGTGCCAGCAGGCTCCCGGGCGGGGCAGCCTACGAGCAGTACTTC. V gene TRBV6-1 combines with J gene TRBJ2-7; D is perhaps TRBD2 (6 bases). This CDR3 has 15 residues. Germline loops: CDR1 MNHNS, CDR2 SASEGT. V was trimmed by 6 bases and J by 2 bases, leaving 17 bases between them.

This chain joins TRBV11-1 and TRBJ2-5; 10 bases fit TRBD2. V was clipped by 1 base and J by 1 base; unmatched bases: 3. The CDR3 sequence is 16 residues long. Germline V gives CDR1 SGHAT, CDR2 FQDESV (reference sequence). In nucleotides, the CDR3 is TGTGCCAGCAGCTTAGAACTAGCGGGAACCCAAGAGACCCAGTACTTC. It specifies CASSLELAGTQETQYF.

The CDR3 loop reads CASITGEDTEAFF. The CDR3, as DNA: TGTGCCAGTATAACGGGGGAGGACACTGAAGCTTTCTTT. The V call is TRBV19, the J call TRBJ1-1; perhaps TRBD1 as D (5 bases). Deletions cut 7 bases from V and 3 bases from J, with 12 bases between. This CDR3 is 13 amino acids long. CDR1 and CDR2 from the germline V gene are LNHDA and SQIVND (reference sequence).

CDR3 residues: CASSIEPYGYTF. The CDR3, as DNA: TGTGCCAGTAGTATTGAGCCCTATGGCTACACCTTC. J is TRBJ1-2 and V is TRBV19; D gene uncertain. Per the germline V gene, CDR1 is LNHDA and CDR2 is SQIVND (reference sequence). The CDR3 totals 12 residues. The V gene lost 3 bases and the J gene lost 4 bases, with 6 bases spanning the gap.

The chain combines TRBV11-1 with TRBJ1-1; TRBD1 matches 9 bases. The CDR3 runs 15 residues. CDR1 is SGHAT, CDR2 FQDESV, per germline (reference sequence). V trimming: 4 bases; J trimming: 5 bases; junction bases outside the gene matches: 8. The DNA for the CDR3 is TGTGCCAGCAGCTCACAACAGGGGGCAAGGACTGAAGCTTTCTTT. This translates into CASSSQQGARTEAFF.

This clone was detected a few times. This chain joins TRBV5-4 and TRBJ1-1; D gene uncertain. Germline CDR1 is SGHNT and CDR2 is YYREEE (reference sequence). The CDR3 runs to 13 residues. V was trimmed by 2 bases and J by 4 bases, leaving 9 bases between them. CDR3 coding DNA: TGTGCCAGCAGCTTTCGGGAGTCCACTGAAGCTTTCTTT. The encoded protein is CASSFRESTEAFF.

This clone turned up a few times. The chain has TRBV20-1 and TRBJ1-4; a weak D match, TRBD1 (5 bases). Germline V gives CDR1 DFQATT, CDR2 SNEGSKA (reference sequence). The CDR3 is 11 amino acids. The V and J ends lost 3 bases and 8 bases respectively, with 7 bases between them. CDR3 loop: CSASRQEKLFF. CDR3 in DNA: TGCAGTGCTAGTAGACAGGAAAAACTGTTTTTT.

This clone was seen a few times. The CDR3 region has the DNA TGCGCCAGCGGACTAGCGGGAGGCTACAATGAGCAGTTCTTC. As protein: CASGLAGGYNEQFF. This chain uses TRBV5-1 with TRBJ2-1; 14 bases are a match to TRBD2. This CDR3 comprises 14 residues. CDR1 is SGHRS, CDR2 YFSETQ, per germline. V gave up 7 bases and J gave up 3 bases; unmatched junction bases: 0.

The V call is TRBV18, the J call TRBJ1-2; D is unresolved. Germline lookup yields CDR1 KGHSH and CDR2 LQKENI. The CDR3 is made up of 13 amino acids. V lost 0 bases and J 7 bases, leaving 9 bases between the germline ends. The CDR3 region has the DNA TGTGCCAGCTCACCACCTTCTGCGGGTGGCTACACCTTC. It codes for CASSPPSAGGYTF.

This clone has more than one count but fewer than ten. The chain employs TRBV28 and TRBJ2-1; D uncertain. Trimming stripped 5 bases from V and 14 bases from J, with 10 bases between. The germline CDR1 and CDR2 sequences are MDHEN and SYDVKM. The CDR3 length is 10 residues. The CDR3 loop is CASSRRRKFF. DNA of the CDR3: TGTGCCAGCAGTAGGCGGCGTAAGTTCTTC.

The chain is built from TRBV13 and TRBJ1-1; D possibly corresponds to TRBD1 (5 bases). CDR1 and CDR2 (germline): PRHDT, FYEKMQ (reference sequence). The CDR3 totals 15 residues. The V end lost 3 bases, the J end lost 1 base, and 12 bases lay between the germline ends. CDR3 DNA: TGTGCCAGCAGCTTTCCCAGGGCGTCGAACACTGAAGCTTTCTTT. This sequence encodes CASSFPRASNTEAFF.

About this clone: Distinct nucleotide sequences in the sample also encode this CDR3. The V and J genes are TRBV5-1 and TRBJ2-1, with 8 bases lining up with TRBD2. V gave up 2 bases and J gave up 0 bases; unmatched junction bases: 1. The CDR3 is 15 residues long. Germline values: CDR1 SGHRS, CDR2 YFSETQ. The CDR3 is CASSLAGDSYNEQFF. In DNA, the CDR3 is TGCGCCAGCAGCTTAGCGGGGGACTCCTACAATGAGCAGTTCTTC.

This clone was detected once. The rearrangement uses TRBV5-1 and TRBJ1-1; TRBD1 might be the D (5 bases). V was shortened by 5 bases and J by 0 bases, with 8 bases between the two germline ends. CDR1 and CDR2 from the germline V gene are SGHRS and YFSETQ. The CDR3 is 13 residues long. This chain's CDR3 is CASRKGMNTEAFF. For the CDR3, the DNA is TGCGCCAGCAGGAAGGGGATGAACACTGAAGCTTTCTTT.

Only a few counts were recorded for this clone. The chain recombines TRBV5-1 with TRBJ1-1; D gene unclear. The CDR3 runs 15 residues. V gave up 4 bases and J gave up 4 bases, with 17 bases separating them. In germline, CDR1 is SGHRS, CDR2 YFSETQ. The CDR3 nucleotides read TGCGCCAGCAGCCTACAACCCGCTGAGGTCACTGAAGCTTTCTTT. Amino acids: CASSLQPAEVTEAFF.

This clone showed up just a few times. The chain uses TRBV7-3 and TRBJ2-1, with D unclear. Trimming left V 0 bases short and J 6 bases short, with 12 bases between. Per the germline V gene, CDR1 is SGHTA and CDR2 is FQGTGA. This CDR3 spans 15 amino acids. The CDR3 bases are TGTGCCAGCAGCTTAACGTTGGTAGCCGTCAATGAGCAGTTCTTC. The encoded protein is CASSLTLVAVNEQFF.

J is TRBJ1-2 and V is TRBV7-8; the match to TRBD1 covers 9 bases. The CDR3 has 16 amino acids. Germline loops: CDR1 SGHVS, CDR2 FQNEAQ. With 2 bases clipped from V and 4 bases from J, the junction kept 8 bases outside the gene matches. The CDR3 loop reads CASSLSSRTGAYGYTF. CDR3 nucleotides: TGTGCCAGCAGCTTAAGTTCCCGGACAGGGGCCTATGGCTACACCTTC. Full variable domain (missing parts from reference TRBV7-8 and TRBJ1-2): GAGVSQSPRYKVAKRGQDVALRCDPISGHVSLFWYQQALGQGPEFLTYFQNEAQLDKSGLPSDRFFAERPEGSVSTLKIQRTQQEDSAVYLCASSLSSRTGAYGYTFGSGTRLTVV.

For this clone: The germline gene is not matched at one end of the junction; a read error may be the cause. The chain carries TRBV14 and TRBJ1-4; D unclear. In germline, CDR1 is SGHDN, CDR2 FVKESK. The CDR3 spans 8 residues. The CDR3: CASSPVYF. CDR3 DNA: TGTGCCAGCAGCCCCGTTTATTTT.

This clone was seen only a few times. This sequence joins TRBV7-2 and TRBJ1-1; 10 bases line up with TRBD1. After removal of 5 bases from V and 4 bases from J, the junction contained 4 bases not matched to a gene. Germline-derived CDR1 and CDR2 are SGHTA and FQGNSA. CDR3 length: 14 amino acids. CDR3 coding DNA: TGTGCCAGCAGCACCCGGACAGGGGGCACTGAAGCTTTCTTT. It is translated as CASSTRTGGTEAFF. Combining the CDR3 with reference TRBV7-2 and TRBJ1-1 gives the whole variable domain GAGVSQSPSNKVTEKGKDVELRCDPISGHTALYWYRQSLGQGLEFLIYFQGNSAPDKSGLPSDRFSAERTGGSVSTLTIQRTQQEDSAVYLCASSTRTGGTEAFFGQGTRLTVV.

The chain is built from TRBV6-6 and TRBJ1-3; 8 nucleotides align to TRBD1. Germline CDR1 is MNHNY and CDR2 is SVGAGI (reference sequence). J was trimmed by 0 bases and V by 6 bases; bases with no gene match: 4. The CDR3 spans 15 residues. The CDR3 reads CASSPGQGSGNTIYF. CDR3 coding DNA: TGTGCCAGCAGCCCAGGACAGGGCTCTGGAAACACCATATATTTT.

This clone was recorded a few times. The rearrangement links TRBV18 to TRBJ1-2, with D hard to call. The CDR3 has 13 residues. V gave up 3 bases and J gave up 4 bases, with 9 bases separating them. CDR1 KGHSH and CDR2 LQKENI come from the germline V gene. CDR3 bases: TGTGCCAGCTCACCCGTGGCAACCTATGGCTACACCTTC. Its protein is CASSPVATYGYTF.

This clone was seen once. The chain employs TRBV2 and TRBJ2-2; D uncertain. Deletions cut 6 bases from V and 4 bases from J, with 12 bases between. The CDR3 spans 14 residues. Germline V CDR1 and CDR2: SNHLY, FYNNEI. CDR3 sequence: CASSAQRFTGELFF. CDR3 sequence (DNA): TGTGCCAGCAGCGCTCAACGGTTCACCGGGGAGCTGTTTTTT.

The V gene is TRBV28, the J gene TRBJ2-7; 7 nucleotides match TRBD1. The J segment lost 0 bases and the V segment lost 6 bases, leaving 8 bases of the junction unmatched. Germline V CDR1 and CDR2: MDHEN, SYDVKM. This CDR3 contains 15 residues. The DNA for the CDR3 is TGTGCCAGCAGATCCCACAGGGGTTTCTCCTACGAGCAGTACTTC. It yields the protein CASRSHRGFSYEQYF.

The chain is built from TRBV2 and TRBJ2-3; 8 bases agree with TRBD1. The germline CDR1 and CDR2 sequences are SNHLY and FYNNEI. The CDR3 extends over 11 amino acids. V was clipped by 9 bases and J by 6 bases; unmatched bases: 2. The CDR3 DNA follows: TGTGCCAGTACAGGGGGGGATACGCAGTATTTT. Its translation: CASTGGDTQYF.

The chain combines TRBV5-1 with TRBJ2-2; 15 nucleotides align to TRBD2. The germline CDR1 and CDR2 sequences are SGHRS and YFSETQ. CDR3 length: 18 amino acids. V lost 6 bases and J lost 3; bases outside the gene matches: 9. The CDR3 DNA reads TGCGCCAGCACTCGAGGACTAGCGGGAGGGCCGGACACCGGGGAGCTGTTTTTT. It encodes CASTRGLAGGPDTGELFF.

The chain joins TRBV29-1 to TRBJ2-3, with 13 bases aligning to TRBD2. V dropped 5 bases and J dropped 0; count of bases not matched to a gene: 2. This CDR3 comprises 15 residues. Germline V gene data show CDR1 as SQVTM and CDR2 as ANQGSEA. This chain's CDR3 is CSVPLAGGSTDTQYF. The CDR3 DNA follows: TGCAGCGTTCCACTAGCGGGAGGGAGCACAGATACGCAGTATTTT.

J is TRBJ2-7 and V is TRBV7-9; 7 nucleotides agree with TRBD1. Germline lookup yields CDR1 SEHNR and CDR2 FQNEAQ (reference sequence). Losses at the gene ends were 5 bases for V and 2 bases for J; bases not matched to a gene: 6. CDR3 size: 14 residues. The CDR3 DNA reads TGTGCCAGCAGCCTCTGGGACAGAGCCTACGAGCAGTACTTC. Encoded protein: CASSLWDRAYEQYF. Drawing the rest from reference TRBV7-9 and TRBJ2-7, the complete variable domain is DTGVSQNPRHKITKRGQNVTFRCDPISEHNRLYWYRQTLGQGPEFLTYFQNEAQLEKSRLLSDRFSAERPKGSFSTLEIQRTEQGDSAMYLCASSLWDRAYEQYFGPGTRLTVT.